This T cell receptor (beta chain) was identified during a study of blood T cell repertoires in COVID-19. Background on the study: Some COVID-19 samples were acute and others convalescent; all came from the United States, Italy and Spain. In each case, the material was cDNA or gDNA derived from T cells, B-cell-depleted T cells, or PBMCs.

Germline V gene sequence: CDR1 MNHNS, CDR2 SASEGT. J was trimmed by 3 bases and V by 7 bases; bases with no gene match: 8. The CDR3 length is 15 residues. The authors' processing: Amplification of reference gene primers was used by the study to estimate nucleated cell counts. Sequencing was performed with immunoSEQ multiplex PCR; in TCRdb, only in-frame clones are kept and a portion is missing. D and trimming were read from the DNA, whereas the V and J calls and clone size are those reported in that table. The sample consists of over 100,000 clones, 80% to 85% of them appearing once. The sequence was obtained from a woman in her sixties with active or convalescent COVID-19. V usage is TRBV6-1 and J usage is TRBJ2-7; 11 nucleotides align to TRBD2. Sequencing was performed on peripheral blood. The CDR3 here is CASTGTSGQDYEQYF. For the CDR3, the DNA is TGTGCCAGCACGGGGACTAGCGGCCAGGACTACGAGCAGTACTTC.